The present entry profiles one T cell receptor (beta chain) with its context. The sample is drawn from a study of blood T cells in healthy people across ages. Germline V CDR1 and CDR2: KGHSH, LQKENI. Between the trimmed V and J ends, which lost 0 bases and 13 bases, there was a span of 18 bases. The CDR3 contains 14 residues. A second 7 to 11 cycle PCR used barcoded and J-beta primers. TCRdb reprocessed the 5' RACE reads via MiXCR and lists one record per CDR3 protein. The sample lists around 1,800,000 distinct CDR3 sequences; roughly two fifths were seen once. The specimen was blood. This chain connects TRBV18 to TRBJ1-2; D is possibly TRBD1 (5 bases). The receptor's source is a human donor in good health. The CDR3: CASSPPTTVDIRTF. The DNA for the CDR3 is TGTGCCAGCTCACCACCGACCACAGTGGACATTCGCACCTTC.